Presented here are 3 T cell receptor beta chains from one specimen sequenced in a study of blood T cell repertoires in COVID-19. The assay was immunoSEQ multiplex PCR, and TCRdb's table has in-frame clones only and misses some. The sample yields under 400,000 clones, just over 85% seen once. Sequencing was done on a sample of PBMCs or T cells enriched from blood (not recorded which). The receptors were gathered from a woman in her thirties or forties with acute COVID-19.

The rearrangement links TRBV24-1 to TRBJ1-1; D is uncertain. The CDR3 is 14 amino acids. Trimming took 2 bases from V and 4 from J, leaving 10 bases between them. CDR1 is KGHDR, CDR2 SFDVKD, per germline. CDR3 DNA sequence: TGTGCCACCAGTGATTGGCAGAATCCCACTGAAGCTTTCTTT. Protein: CATSDWQNPTEAFF.

The genes are TRBV5-4 and TRBJ1-2; D is unresolved. Trimming shortened V by 4 bases and J by 0 bases, and 4 bases separated the two germline ends. The germline CDR1 and CDR2 sequences are SGHNT and YYREEE (reference sequence). The CDR3 extends over 12 amino acids. CDR3 loop: CASSESNYGYTF. CDR3 nucleotides: TGTGCCAGCAGCGAGTCTAACTATGGCTACACCTTC.

This clone was seen only once. The chain is built from TRBV1 and TRBJ1-2. TRBV1 is recorded as a pseudogene. The CDR3 is 11 residues long. CDR3 region: CTRFRDYGYTF. As DNA, the CDR3 is TGCACCCGTTTTCGCGACTATGGCTACACCTTC.